This T cell receptor beta chain came from a study of blood T cells in healthy people across ages. Trimming took 11 bases from V and 3 from J, leaving 15 bases between them. The length of the CDR3 is 13 residues. Germline V gene data show CDR1 as KGHDR and CDR2 as SFDVKD. Combining a sample-barcoded 5' primer with a J-beta primer mix, a second PCR ran for about 7 to 11 cycles. TCRdb processed the 5' RACE reads anew with MiXCR; each CDR3 protein has one entry. Altogether 450,000 to 600,000 distinct CDR3 sequences are present, about a quarter being singletons, with the ten largest covering approximately 3.6%. These records were also assigned to another study, of T cells of mothers and their children.

The chain employs TRBV24-1 and TRBJ1-2; TRBD1 is a possible D gene (5 bases). The clonotype comes from a boy aged 2 to 10 in good health. The sample comprised blood. CDR3 protein: CASSLREHYGYTF. The CDR3 region has the DNA TGTGCCAGCAGCCTCAGGGAACACTATGGCTACACCTTC.